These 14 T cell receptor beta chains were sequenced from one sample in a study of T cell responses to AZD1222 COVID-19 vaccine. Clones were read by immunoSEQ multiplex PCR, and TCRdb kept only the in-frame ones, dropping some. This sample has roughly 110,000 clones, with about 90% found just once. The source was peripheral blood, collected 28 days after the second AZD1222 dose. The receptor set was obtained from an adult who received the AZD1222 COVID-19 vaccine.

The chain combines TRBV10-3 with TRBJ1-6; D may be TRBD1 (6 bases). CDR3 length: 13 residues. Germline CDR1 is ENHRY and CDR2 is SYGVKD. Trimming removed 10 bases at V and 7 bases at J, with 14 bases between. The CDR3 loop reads CATKGVGNSPLHF. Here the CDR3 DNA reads TGTGCCACCAAGGGGGTTGGAAATTCACCCCTCCACTTT.

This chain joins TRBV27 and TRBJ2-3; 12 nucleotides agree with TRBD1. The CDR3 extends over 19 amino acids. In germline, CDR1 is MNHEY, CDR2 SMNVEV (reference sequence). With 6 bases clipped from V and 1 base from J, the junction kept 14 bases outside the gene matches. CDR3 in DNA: TGTGCCAGCAGCCTCGGACCGGGACAGGGGGCGGCGGGCACAGATACGCAGTATTTT. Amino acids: CASSLGPGQGAAGTDTQYF.

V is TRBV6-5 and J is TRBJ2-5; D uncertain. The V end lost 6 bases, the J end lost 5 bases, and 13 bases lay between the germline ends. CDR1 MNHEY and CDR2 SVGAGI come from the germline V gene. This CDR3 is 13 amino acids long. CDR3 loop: CASSHREWETQYF. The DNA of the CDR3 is TGTGCCAGCAGCCACCGAGAGTGGGAGACCCAGTACTTC.

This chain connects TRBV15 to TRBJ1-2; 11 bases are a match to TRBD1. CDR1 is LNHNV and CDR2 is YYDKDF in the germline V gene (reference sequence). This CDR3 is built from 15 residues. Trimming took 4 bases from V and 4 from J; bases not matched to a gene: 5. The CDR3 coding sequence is TGTGCCACCAGCACCCGGGACAGGGGGTCCTATGGCTACACCTTC. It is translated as CATSTRDRGSYGYTF.

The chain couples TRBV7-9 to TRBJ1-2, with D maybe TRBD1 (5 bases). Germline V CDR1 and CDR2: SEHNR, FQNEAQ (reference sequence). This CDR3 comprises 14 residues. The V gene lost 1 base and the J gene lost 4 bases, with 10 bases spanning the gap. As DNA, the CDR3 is TGTGCCAGCAGCTTAGGGGGCTTGGGCTATGGCTACACCTTC. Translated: CASSLGGLGYGYTF.

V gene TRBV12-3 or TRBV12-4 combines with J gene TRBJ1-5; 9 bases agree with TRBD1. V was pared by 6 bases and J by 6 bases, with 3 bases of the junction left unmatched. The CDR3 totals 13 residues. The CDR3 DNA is TGTGCCAGCAGCCCGACAGGGGGTCAGCCCCAGCATTTT. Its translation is CASSPTGGQPQHF.

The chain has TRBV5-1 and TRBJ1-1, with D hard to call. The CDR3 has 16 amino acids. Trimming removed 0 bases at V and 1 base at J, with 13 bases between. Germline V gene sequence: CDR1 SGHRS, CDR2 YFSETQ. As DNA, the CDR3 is TGCGCCAGCAGCTTGGGAGGGCCGGGGAGGAACACTGAAGCTTTCTTT. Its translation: CASSLGGPGRNTEAFF.

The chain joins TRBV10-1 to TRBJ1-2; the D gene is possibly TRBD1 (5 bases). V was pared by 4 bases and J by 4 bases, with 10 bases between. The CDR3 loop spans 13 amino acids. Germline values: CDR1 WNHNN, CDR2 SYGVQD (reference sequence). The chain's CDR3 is CASSGQRSYGYTF. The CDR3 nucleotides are TGCGCCAGCAGTGGACAGCGATCCTATGGCTACACCTTC.

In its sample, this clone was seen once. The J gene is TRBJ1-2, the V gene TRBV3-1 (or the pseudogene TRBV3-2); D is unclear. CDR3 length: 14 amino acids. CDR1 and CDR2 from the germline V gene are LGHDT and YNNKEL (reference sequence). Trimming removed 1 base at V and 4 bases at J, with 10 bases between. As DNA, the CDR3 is TGTGCCAGCAGCCAAGGGTCGACAATCTATGGCTACACCTTC. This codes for CASSQGSTIYGYTF.

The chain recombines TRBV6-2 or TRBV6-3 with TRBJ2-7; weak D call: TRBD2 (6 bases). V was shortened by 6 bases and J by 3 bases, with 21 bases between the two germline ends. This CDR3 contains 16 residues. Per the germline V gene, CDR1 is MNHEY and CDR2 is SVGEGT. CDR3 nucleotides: TGTGCCAGCAGCAATACCCGTCCGGGACTCCGCTACGAGCAGTACTTC. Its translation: CASSNTRPGLRYEQYF.

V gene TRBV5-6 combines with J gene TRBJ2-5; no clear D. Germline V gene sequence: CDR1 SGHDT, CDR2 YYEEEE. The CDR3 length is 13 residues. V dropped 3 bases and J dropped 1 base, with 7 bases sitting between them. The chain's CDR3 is CASSWTAQETQYF. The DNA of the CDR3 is TGTGCCAGCAGCTGGACGGCCCAAGAGACCCAGTACTTC.

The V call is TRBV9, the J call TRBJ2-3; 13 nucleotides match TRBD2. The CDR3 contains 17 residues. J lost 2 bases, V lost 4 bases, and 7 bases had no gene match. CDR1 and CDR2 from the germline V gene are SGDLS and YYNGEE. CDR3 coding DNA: TGTGCCAGCAGCCCACGGACTAGCGGGGGCCCCACAGATACGCAGTATTTT. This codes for CASSPRTSGGPTDTQYF. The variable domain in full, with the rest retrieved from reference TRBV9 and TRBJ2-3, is DSGVTQTPKHLITATGQRVTLRCSPRSGDLSVYWYQQSLDQGLQFLIQYYNGEERAKGNILERFSAQQFPDLHSELNLSSLELGDSALYFCASSPRTSGGPTDTQYFGPGTRLTVL.

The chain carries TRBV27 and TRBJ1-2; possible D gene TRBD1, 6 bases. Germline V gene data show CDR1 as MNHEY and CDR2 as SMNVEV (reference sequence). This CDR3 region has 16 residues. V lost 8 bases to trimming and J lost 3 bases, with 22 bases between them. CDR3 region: CASAPLAQGNYYGYTF. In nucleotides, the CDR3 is TGTGCCAGCGCCCCTTTGGCGCAGGGGAACTACTATGGCTACACCTTC.

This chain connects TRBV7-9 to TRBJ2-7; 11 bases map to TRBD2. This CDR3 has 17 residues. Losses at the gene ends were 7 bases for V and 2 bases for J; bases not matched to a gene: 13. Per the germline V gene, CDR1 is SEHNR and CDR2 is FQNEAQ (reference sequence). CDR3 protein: CASKGTAGLAETYEQYF. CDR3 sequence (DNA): TGTGCCAGCAAGGGGACAGCGGGACTAGCGGAGACCTACGAGCAGTACTTC.